Below, 6 T cell receptor beta chains from the same sample are listed, as sequenced in a study of response to subunit inactivated influenza vaccine. TCRdb analysed the RT-PCR reads with MiXCR anew, one entry per CDR3 protein. The sample contains hundreds of thousands of distinct CDR3 sequences, roughly an eighth of which appear only once. Sequenced here: non-naive T cells sorted from PBMCs, sampled 14 days before vaccination. These receptors were obtained from a man in his fifties who received an inactivated influenza vaccine.

V gene TRBV7-2 combines with J gene TRBJ2-1; 10 nucleotides line up with TRBD2. The germline gives CDR1 SGHTA, CDR2 FQGNSA. The CDR3 runs 15 residues. Germline trimming cut 5 bases from V and 4 bases from J; bases unmatched to any gene: 5. The CDR3 protein is CASSLTSGIYNEQFF. The CDR3 coding sequence is TGTGCCAGCAGCCTCACTAGCGGGATTTACAATGAGCAGTTCTTC.

The gene calls are TRBV10-2 and TRBJ1-1, with 7 bases fitting TRBD1. Germline V CDR1 and CDR2: WSHSY, SAAADI. V gave up 9 bases and J gave up 6 bases; unmatched junction bases: 7. This CDR3 comprises 12 residues. The CDR3 region is CASTGVGAEAFF. CDR3 nucleotides: TGCGCCAGTACAGGGGTAGGAGCTGAAGCTTTCTTT.

This sequence joins TRBV6-1 and TRBJ2-5; TRBD2 matches 16 bases. J gave up 5 bases and V 6 bases, and 6 bases lay outside the gene matches. This CDR3 spans 16 amino acids. The germline V gene encodes CDR1 MNHNS and CDR2 SASEGT. For the CDR3, the DNA is TGTGCCAGCAGGGGACTAGCGGGGGGGCCACGGGAGACCCAGTACTTC. Its protein is CASRGLAGGPRETQYF.

This clonotype has only one observation. This may arise from a read error, as a much more abundant clone is one base away. J is TRBJ1-5 and V is TRBV6-5; D may be TRBD1 (5 bases). CDR3 length: 17 amino acids. Trimming stripped 2 bases from V and 4 bases from J, with 18 bases between. Germline values: CDR1 MNHEY, CDR2 SVGAGI. Here the CDR3 reads CASSYLKPGGSNQPQHF. Written as DNA, the CDR3 is TGTGCCAGCAGTTACCTCAAACCGGGGGGATCGAATCAGCCCCAGCATTTT.

This rearrangement joins TRBV2 to TRBJ2-5; tentatively, D is TRBD2 (5 bases). V was pared by 4 bases and J by 3 bases, with 9 bases between. The CDR3 totals 13 residues. Germline CDR1 reads SNHLY; CDR2 reads FYNNEI. CDR3 in DNA: TGTGCCAGCAGTGGGGCCGGGGAAGAGACCCAGTACTTC. Its translation: CASSGAGEETQYF.

V and J are TRBV5-1 and TRBJ2-1, with D unclear. The CDR3 contains 12 residues. Trimming took off 3 bases at V and 7 bases at J, with 8 bases between the two ends. Germline-derived CDR1 and CDR2 are SGHRS and YFSETQ. The CDR3 sequence is CASSYSRNEQFF. Written as DNA, the CDR3 is TGCGCCAGCAGCTACAGCCGGAATGAGCAGTTCTTC.